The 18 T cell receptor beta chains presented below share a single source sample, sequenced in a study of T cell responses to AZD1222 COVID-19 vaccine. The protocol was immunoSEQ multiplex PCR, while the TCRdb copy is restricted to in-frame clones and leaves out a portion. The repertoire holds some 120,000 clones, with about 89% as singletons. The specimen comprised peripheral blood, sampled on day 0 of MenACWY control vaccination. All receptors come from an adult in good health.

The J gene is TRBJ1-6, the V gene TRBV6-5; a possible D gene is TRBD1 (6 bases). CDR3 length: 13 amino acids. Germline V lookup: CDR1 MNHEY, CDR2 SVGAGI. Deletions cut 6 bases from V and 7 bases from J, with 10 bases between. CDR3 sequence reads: CASSRDINSPLHF. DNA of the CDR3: TGTGCCAGCAGCCGGGACATAAATTCACCCCTCCACTTT.

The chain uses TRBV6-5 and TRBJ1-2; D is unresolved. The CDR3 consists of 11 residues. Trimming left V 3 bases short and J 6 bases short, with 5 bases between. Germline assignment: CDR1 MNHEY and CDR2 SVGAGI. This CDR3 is CASSYKDGYTF. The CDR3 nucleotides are TGTGCCAGCAGTTATAAGGATGGCTACACCTTC.

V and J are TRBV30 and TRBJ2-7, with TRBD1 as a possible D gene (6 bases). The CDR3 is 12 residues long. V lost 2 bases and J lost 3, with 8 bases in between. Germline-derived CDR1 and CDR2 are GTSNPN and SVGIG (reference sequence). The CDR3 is CAWSQQGYEQYF. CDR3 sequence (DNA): TGTGCCTGGAGTCAACAGGGCTACGAGCAGTACTTC. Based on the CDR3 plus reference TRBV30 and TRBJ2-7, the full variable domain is SQTIHQWPATLVQPVGSPLSLECTVEGTSNPNLYWYRQAAGRGLQLLFYSVGIGQISSEVPQNLSASRPQDRQFILSSKKLLLSDSGFYLCAWSQQGYEQYFGPGTRLTVT.

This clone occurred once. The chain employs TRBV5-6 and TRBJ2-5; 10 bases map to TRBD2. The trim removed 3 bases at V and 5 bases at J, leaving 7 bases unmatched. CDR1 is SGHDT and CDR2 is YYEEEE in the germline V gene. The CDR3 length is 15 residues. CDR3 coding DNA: TGTGCCAGCAGCTCAAGCGGGAGGGCCAGGGAGACCCAGTACTTC. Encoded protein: CASSSSGRARETQYF.

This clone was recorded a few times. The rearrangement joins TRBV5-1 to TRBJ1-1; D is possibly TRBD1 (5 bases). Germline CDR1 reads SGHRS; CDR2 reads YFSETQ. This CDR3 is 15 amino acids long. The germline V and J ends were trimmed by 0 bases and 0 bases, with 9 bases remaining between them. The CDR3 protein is CASSLGRAMNTEAFF. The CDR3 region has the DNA TGCGCCAGCAGCTTGGGCAGGGCAATGAACACTGAAGCTTTCTTT.

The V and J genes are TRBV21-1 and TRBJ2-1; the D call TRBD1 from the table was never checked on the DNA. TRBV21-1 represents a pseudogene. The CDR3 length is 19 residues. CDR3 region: CASSIPAGASVRSYNEQFF. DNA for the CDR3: TGTGCCAGCAGCATTCCCGCAGGGGCCTCCGTTCGCTCCTACAATGAGCAGTTCTTC.

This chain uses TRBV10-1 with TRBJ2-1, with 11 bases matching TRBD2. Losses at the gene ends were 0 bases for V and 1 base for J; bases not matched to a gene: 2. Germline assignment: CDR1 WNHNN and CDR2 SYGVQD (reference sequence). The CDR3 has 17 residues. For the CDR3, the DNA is TGCGCCAGCAGTGAGTCCAGACTAGCGGGGTCCTACAATGAGCAGTTCTTC. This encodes CASSESRLAGSYNEQFF.

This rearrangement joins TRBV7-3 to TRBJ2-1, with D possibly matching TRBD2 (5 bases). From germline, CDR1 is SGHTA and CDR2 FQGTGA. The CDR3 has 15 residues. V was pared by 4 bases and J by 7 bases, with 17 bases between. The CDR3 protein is CASSSFDSGSNEQFF. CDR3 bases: TGTGCCAGCAGCTCGTTTGACTCGGGGTCAAATGAGCAGTTCTTC.

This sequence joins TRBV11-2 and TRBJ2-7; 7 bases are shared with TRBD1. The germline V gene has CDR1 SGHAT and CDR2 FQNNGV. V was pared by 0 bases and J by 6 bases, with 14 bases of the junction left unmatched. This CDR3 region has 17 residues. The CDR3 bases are TGTGCCAGCAGCTTAGAGGGCCAGGGGGTACCCTACGCCGAGCAGTACTTC. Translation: CASSLEGQGVPYAEQYF.

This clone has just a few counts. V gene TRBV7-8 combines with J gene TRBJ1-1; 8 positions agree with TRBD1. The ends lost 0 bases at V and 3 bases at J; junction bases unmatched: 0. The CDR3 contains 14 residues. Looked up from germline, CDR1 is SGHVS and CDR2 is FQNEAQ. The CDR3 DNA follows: TGTGCCAGCAGCTTAGCGGACAGGGACACTGAAGCTTTCTTT. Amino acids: CASSLADRDTEAFF.

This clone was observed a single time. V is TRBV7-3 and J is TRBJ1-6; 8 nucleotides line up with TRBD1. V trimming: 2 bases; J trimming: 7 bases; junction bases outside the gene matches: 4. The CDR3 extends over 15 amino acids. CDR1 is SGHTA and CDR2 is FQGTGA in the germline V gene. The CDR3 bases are TGTGCCAGCAGCTTAGGGACAGGACTCAATTCACCCCTCCACTTT. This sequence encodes CASSLGTGLNSPLHF.

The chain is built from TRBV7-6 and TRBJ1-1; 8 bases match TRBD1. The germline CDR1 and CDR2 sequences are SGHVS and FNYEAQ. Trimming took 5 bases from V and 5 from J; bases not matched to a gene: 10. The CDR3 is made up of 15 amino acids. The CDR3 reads CASSQEQGVATEAFF. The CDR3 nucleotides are TGTGCCAGCAGCCAAGAACAGGGGGTTGCGACTGAAGCTTTCTTT.

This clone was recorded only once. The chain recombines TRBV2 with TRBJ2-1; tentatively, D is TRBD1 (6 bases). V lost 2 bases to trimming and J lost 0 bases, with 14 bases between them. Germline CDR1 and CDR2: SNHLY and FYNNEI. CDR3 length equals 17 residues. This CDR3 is CASSENRVGGSYNEQFF. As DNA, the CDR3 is TGTGCCAGCAGTGAAAACAGGGTGGGTGGCTCCTACAATGAGCAGTTCTTC.

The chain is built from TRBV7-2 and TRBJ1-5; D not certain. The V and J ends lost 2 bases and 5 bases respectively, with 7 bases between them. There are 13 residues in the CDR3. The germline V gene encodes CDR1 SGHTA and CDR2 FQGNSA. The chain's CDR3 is CASSLWEDQPQHF. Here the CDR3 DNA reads TGTGCCAGCAGCTTATGGGAGGATCAGCCCCAGCATTTT.

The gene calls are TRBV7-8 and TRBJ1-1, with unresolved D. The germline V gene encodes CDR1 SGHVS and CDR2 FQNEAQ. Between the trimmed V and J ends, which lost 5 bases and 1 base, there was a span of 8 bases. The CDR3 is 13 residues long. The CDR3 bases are TGTGCCAGCAGCCGACGGACGAACACTGAAGCTTTCTTT. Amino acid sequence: CASSRRTNTEAFF. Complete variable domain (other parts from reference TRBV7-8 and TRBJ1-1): GAGVSQSPRYKVAKRGQDVALRCDPISGHVSLFWYQQALGQGPEFLTYFQNEAQLDKSGLPSDRFFAERPEGSVSTLKIQRTQQEDSAVYLCASSRRTNTEAFFGQGTRLTVV.

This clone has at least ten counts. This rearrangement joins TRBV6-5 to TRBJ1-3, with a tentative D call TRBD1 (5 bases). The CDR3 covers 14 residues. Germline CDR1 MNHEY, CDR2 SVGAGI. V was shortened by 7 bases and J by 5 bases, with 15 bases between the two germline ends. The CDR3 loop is CASTRQGARNTIYF. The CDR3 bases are TGTGCCAGCACCCGGCAAGGGGCGAGAAACACCATATATTTT.

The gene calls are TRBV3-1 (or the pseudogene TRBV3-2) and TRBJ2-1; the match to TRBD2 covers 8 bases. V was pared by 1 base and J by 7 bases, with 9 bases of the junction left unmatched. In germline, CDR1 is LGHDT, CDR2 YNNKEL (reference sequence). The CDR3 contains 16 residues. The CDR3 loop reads CASSQVQAGVANEQFF. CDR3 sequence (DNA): TGTGCCAGCAGCCAAGTACAAGCGGGAGTCGCAAATGAGCAGTTCTTC.

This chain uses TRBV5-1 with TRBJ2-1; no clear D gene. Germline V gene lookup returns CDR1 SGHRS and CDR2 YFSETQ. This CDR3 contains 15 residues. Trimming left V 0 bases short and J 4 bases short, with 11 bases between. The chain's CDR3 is CASSLGVQIYNEQFF. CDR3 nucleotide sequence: TGCGCCAGCAGCTTGGGTGTACAGATTTACAATGAGCAGTTCTTC.